This T cell receptor (beta chain) was profiled in a study of blood T cell repertoires in COVID-19. About the study: Samples of COVID-19 (acute and convalescent) were obtained from the United States, Italy and Spain.

CDR3 length: 15 residues. V lost 3 bases and J lost 2; bases outside the gene matches: 7. From germline, CDR1 is SGHTA and CDR2 FQGNSA. Study processing details: For nucleated cells, counts were estimated from reference gene primer amplification. The assay was immunoSEQ multiplex PCR, and TCRdb's table has in-frame clones only and misses some. The DNA gave D and trimming, while V, J and clone size come from that table. The sample has about 210,000 clones, around 92% seen once. The chain uses TRBV7-2 and TRBJ2-7, with 7 nucleotides matching TRBD2. The specimen sequenced was peripheral blood. The TCR originated in a young man with acute or convalescent COVID-19. The CDR3 region has the DNA TGTGCCAGCAGCTTGGGTACTAGCGTAACCTACGAGCAGTACTTC. It codes for CASSLGTSVTYEQYF.